This T cell receptor (beta chain) was captured by sequencing in a study of T cell repertoires in cytomegalovirus infection. As for the study in general: Public TCR beta signatures were indicative of both CMV infection and a matching HLA type. Study outcomes and limitations: Carriage of CMV together with the relevant HLA was identifiable through cumulative public TCR beta family frequency. Dominating the ex vivo response were TCR beta clonotypes that were CMV-specific and HLA-C-restricted.

From germline, CDR1 is LNHNV and CDR2 YYDKDF (reference sequence). Trimming cost V 5 bases and J 7 bases, with 11 bases left between them. There are 12 residues in the CDR3. As regards this clonotype: The antigen remains undetermined.

TCRdb analysed the reads with MiXCR anew, one entry per CDR3 protein. Altogether about 490,000 distinct CDR3 sequences are present, approximately 15% being singletons, with the ten largest covering 24%. The rearrangement uses TRBV15 and TRBJ1-2, with a weak D call TRBD1 (5 bases). The sequence came from a human donor in good health (CMV status not recorded). Some clones in this sample may be carry-over from other donors' samples. Material: CD8+ T cells from PBMCs. CDR3 protein: CATSPGGVGYTF. The CDR3 DNA reads as TGTGCCACCAGCCCGGGGGGAGTTGGCTACACCTTC.